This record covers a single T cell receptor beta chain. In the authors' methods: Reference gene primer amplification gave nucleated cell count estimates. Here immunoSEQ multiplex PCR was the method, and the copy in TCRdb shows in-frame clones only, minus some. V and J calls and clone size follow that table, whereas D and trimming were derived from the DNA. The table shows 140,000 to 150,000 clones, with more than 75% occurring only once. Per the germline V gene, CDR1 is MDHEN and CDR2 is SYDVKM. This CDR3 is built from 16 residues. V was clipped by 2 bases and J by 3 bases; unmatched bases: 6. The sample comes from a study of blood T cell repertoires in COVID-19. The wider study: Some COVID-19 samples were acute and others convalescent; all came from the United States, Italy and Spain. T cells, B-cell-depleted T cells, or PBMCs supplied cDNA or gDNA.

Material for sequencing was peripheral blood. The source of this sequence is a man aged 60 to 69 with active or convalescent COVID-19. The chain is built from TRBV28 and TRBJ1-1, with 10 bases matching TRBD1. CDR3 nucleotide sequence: TGTGCCAGCAGTTTAAGGACAGGGGGTTTGGACACTGAAGCTTTCTTT. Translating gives CASSLRTGGLDTEAFF.